These 10 T cell receptor beta chains originate from one sample sequenced in a study of T cell responses to AZD1222 COVID-19 vaccine. Here immunoSEQ multiplex PCR was the method, and the copy in TCRdb shows in-frame clones only, minus some. The repertoire holds fewer than 120,000 clones, with roughly 92% as singletons. The sample in question was peripheral blood, obtained on day 0 of AZD1222 vaccination. The receptors were gathered from an adult in good health.

The rearrangement links TRBV6-5 to TRBJ1-3, with 9 bases aligning to TRBD1. The CDR3 has 15 residues. The V and J ends lost 6 bases and 0 bases, in that order; junction bases with no gene match: 3. Per the germline V gene, CDR1 is MNHEY and CDR2 is SVGAGI. In DNA, the CDR3 is TGTGCCAGCAGGGAGGACAGGGGCTCTGGAAACACCATATATTTT. Amino acids: CASREDRGSGNTIYF.

The CDR3 DNA reads TGTGCCAGCAGCCGCGGTTCGTGGGACACCATATATTTT. Its protein is CASSRGSWDTIYF. The chain recombines TRBV7-9 with TRBJ1-3; D is ambiguous. The CDR3 loop spans 13 amino acids. Germline CDR1 SEHNR, CDR2 FQNEAQ (reference sequence). V was pared by 5 bases and J by 8 bases, with 13 bases between.

For this clone: Distinct nucleotide sequences in the sample also encode this CDR3. This rearrangement joins TRBV18 to TRBJ2-1, with 9 bases aligning to TRBD1. The CDR3 consists of 15 residues. Trimming cost V 3 bases and J 3 bases; bases outside gene matches: 3. Germline CDR1 KGHSH, CDR2 LQKENI. CDR3 bases: TGTGCCAGCTCACCGACAGGGGGAAGCTACAATGAGCAGTTCTTC. Residues: CASSPTGGSYNEQFF. Filled out from reference TRBV18 and TRBJ2-1, the complete variable domain reads NAGVMQNPRHLVRRRGQEARLRCSPMKGHSHVYWYRQLPEEGLKFMVYLQKENIIDESGMPKERFSAEFPKEGPSILRIQQVVRGDSAAYFCASSPTGGSYNEQFFGPGTRLTVL.

The rearrangement links TRBV19 to TRBJ2-1; D is uncertain. V was pared by 6 bases and J by 4 bases, with 4 bases between. Germline V gene data show CDR1 as LNHDA and CDR2 as SQIVND (reference sequence). This CDR3 is 11 amino acids long. In DNA, the CDR3 is TGTGCCAGTAGCGCGTACAATGAGCAGTTCTTC. Translating gives CASSAYNEQFF.

V and J are TRBV7-9 and TRBJ2-7, with D perhaps matching TRBD1 (7 bases). Germline CDR1 SEHNR, CDR2 FQNEAQ (reference sequence). Deletions cut 5 bases from V and 2 bases from J, with 10 bases between. The CDR3 length is 13 residues. This chain's CDR3 is CASSPGGPYEQYF. The CDR3 coding sequence is TGTGCCAGCAGCCCAGGGGGGCCCTACGAGCAGTACTTC.

This clone was seen once. The gene calls are TRBV5-5 and TRBJ1-1, with D possibly TRBD1 on 6 matching bases. V gave up 3 bases and J gave up 0 bases, with 12 bases separating them. This CDR3 has 15 amino acids. Germline CDR1 and CDR2: SGHKS and YYEKEE (reference sequence). The CDR3 reads CASSSRTAMNTEAFF. The CDR3, as DNA: TGTGCCAGCAGCTCCCGGACAGCCATGAACACTGAAGCTTTCTTT.

The chain has TRBV19 and TRBJ2-2, with 7 bases matching TRBD1. The CDR3 totals 17 residues. The ends lost 7 bases at V and 5 bases at J; junction bases unmatched: 16. Germline CDR1 and CDR2: LNHDA and SQIVND (reference sequence). In DNA, the CDR3 is TGTGCCAGTACCTTAAGGCGAGACAGGGTCAGGACCGGGGAGCTGTTTTTT. It codes for CASTLRRDRVRTGELFF.

This clone turned up a few times. The chain uses TRBV19 and TRBJ1-5, with TRBD1 matching 7 bases. The V gene's germline CDR1 is LNHDA and CDR2 SQIVND (reference sequence). The V segment lost 6 bases and the J segment 1 base; nucleotides outside the gene matches: 3. CDR3 length: 14 residues. The CDR3 nucleotides are TGTGCCAGTAGCCTACAGGGGAGCAATCAGCCCCAGCATTTT. Translating it yields CASSLQGSNQPQHF.

The chain is built from TRBV2 and TRBJ1-2, with 8 bases matching TRBD1. This CDR3 spans 13 amino acids. Germline V gives CDR1 SNHLY, CDR2 FYNNEI. The trim removed 4 bases at V and 8 bases at J, leaving 6 bases unmatched. The CDR3: CASSVRTGSGYTF. The CDR3 bases are TGTGCCAGCAGTGTTAGGACAGGGAGCGGCTACACCTTC.

This clone came up once. The chain has TRBV6-2 or TRBV6-3 and TRBJ1-5; no firm D call. Germline values: CDR1 MNHEY, CDR2 SVGEGT. V lost 2 bases and J 4 bases, leaving 6 bases between the germline ends. The CDR3 contains 13 residues. The CDR3 region has the DNA TGTGCCAGCAGTTACCGGGTTAATCAGCCCCAGCATTTT. As protein: CASSYRVNQPQHF.